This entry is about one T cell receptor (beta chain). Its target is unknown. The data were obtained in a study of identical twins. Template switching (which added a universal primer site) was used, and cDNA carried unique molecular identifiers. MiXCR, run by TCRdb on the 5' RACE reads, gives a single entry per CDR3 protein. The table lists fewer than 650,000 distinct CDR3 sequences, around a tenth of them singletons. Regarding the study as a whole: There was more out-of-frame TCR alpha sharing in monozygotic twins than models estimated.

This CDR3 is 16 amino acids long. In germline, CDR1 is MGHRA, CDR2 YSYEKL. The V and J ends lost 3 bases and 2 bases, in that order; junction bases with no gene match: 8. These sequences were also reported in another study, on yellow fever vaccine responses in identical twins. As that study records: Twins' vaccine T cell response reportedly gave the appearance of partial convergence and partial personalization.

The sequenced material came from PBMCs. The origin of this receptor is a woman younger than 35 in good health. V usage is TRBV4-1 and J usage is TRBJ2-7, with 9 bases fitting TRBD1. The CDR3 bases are TGCGCCAGCAGCCAGGCCGGACAGGGGCTTCCCTACGAGCAGTACTTC. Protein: CASSQAGQGLPYEQYF.